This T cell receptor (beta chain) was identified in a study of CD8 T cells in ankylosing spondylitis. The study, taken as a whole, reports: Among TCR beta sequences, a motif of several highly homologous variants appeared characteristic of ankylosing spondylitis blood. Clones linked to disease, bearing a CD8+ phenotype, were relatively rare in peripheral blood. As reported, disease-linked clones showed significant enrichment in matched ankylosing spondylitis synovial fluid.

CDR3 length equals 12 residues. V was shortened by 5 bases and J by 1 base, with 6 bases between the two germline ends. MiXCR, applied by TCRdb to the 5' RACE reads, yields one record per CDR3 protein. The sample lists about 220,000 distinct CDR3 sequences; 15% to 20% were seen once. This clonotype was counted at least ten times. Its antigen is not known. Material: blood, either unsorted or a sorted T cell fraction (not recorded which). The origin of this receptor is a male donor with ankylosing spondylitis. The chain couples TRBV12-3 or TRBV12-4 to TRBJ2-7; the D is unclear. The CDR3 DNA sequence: TGTGCCAGCAGTGTCGGATCCTACGAGCAGTACTTC. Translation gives CASSVGSYEQYF.